This T cell receptor beta chain is drawn from a study of regulatory T cells in long-lasting Graves disease. Study results and limitations: Persistent Graves' patients showed less TCR diversity than newly diagnosed ones. Whereas 950 to 1,000 public clonotypes were shared by new patients, persistent patients shared more, at 2,741. The small sample size may have reduced accuracy.

Time point reported: persistent/refractory GD, antithyroid drugs over 5 years with positive TRAb. PBMC-derived RNA was used for the TCR library. Doctors identified Graves' disease using the American Thyroid Association guidelines. The CDR3 extends over 13 amino acids. Trimming took off 0 bases at V and 1 base at J, with 6 bases between the two ends. Germline V CDR1 and CDR2: DFQATT, SNEGSKA (reference sequence). Library construction for TCR beta used iRepertoire HTBI primers and Arm-PCR of CDR3 regions. TCRdb fed the multiplex PCR reads into MiXCR, producing one record per CDR3 protein. Among around 430,000 distinct CDR3 sequences listed, 22% were seen once. This clonotype was seen at least ten times. Its cognate antigen is unknown.

Sequences were derived from peripheral blood mononuclear cells (PBMCs), sampled when the disease was refractory, from a patient treated with antithyroid drugs. The V and J genes are TRBV20-1 and TRBJ2-5; no reliable D call. The source is a female donor with Graves disease. CDR3 amino acids: CSARDLLQETQYF. In nucleotides, the CDR3 is TGCAGTGCTAGAGATCTGCTCCAAGAGACCCAGTACTTC.